These T cell receptor beta chains were read from a single sample in a study of OX40 agonist ivuxolimab in advanced cancers. Assay used: immunoSEQ multiplex PCR; TCRdb lists only in-frame clones, some missing. Of more than 70,000 clones in the sample, about 89% were seen once. Material: CD4+ or CD8+ T cells sorted from blood, obtained in a trial of the OX40 agonist ivuxolimab. These receptors originate from an adult with an advanced solid tumor such as melanoma, head and neck, liver or kidney cancer. Both conserved end residues are part of each CDR3. Each record gives: clone size, V gene, D gene, J gene, CDR3 DNA, CDR3 protein. A D gene is named only where the DNA matches it firmly. Clone size appears in some rows only: once, few, many, or a class for an expanded clone.

>NA|TRBV25-1|TRBD1|TRBJ1-2
TGTGCCAGCAGTGCTACGACAGGGCCGACGGATGGCTACACCTTC
CASSATTGPTDGYTF
>NA|TRBV5-1|TRBD2|TRBJ2-2
TGCGCCAGCAGCTTGGCATGGACTAGCGGGACGGTAAACACCGGGGAGCTGTTTTTT
CASSLAWTSGTVNTGELFF
>NA|TRBV30|NA|TRBJ1-1
TGTGCCTGGAAAACAGGGTTGAACACTGAAGCTTTCTTT
CAWKTGLNTEAFF
>NA|TRBV28|NA|TRBJ2-3
TGTGCCACCCAGCGGAAGTATGGCACAGATACGCAGTATTTT
CATQRKYGTDTQYF
>NA|TRBV2|NA|TRBJ1-3
TGTGCCAGCAGTCTCGGGGGGGCGTTTACTGGAAACACCATATATTTT
CASSLGGAFTGNTIYF
>NA|TRBV27|TRBD1|TRBJ1-2
TGTGCCAGCACAAAACAGGGGATTTCTAACTATGGCTACACCTTC
CASTKQGISNYGYTF
>once|TRBV5-1|TRBD1|TRBJ2-1
TGCGCCAGCAGCTTGGGGAGTTTTAGGACAGGGTACTACAATGAGCAGTTCTTC
CASSLGSFRTGYYNEQFF
>NA|TRBV25-1|NA|TRBJ2-1
TGTGCCAGCAGTGGGGTGGGACCAGCCAATGAGCAGTTCTTC
CASSGVGPANEQFF
>NA|TRBV10-1|TRBD2|TRBJ2-3
TGCGCCAGCAGTGAGGGAGGGACTAGCGGCGATACGCAGTATTTT
CASSEGGTSGDTQYF
>NA|TRBV5-1|TRBD1|TRBJ1-2
TGCGCCAGCAGCTCGACACTACAGGGGGCGAACGGCTACACCTTC
CASSSTLQGANGYTF
>NA|TRBV6-5|NA|TRBJ1-2
TGTGCCAGCACCCCGGGGCCAGCATACGGCTACACCTTC
CASTPGPAYGYTF
>NA|TRBV29-1|NA|TRBJ2-3
TGCAGCGCCGGAAGAGGGAGCACAGATACGCAGTATTTT
CSAGRGSTDTQYF
>NA|TRBV18|TRBD1|TRBJ2-5
TGTGCCAGCTCACACCAGGACAGGGGACAAGAGACCCAGTACTTC
CASSHQDRGQETQYF
>NA|TRBV5-1|TRBD2|TRBJ2-1
TGCGCCAGCAGCTTGTCTGCGGGAGGGATGGTAGGCAATGAGCAGTTCTTC
CASSLSAGGMVGNEQFF
>NA|TRBV28|NA|TRBJ2-5
TGTGCCAGCACCCCTCGTGCTGGGGGCGGGGAGACCCAGTACTTC
CASTPRAGGGETQYF
>NA|TRBV18|NA|TRBJ2-1
TGTGCCAGCTCACCAGGGACCTCCAATGAGCAGTTCTTC
CASSPGTSNEQFF
>NA|TRBV5-4|NA|TRBJ1-4
TGTGCCAGCAGCTTGGCCGGGGGGTTCACTAATGAAAAACTGTTTTTT
CASSLAGGFTNEKLFF
>once|TRBV30|NA|TRBJ2-3
TGTGCCTGGAGCTCATACACCGATACGCAGTATTTT
CAWSSYTDTQYF
>NA|TRBV28|NA|TRBJ2-2
TGTGCCAGCAGTTTATGGTGGCAGAACACCGGGGAGCTGTTTTTT
CASSLWWQNTGELFF
>NA|TRBV7-6|NA|TRBJ2-7
TGTGCCAGCAGCATCCAGCAGGGGAGGCCTCCCTCCGAGCAGTACTTC
CASSIQQGRPPSEQYF
>NA|TRBV5-1|NA|TRBJ2-1
TGCGCCAGCAGCACGACAGCGAGCTCCTACAATGAGCAGTTCTTC
CASSTTASSYNEQFF
>NA|TRBV10-3|TRBD1|TRBJ2-6
TGTGCCATCAGTGGAGGACAGGAAAGGTCTGGGGCCAACGTCCTGACTTTC
CAISGGQERSGANVLTF
>NA|TRBV19|NA|TRBJ1-3
TGTGCCAGTAGTGTCGTAACTTGGACATCCGGAAACACCATATATTTT
CASSVVTWTSGNTIYF
>NA|TRBV18|NA|TRBJ2-7
TGTGCCAGCTCACCACCGGTGGGGTACGAGCAGTACTTC
CASSPPVGYEQYF
>NA|TRBV28|NA|TRBJ1-3
TGTGCCAGCAGTGATACAGGGTCTGGAAACACCATATATTTT
CASSDTGSGNTIYF
>NA|TRBV2|TRBD2|TRBJ2-5
TGTGCCAGCAGTGATGGAACTAGCGGGGTCGAGACCCAGTACTTC
CASSDGTSGVETQYF
>once|TRBV29-1|TRBD1|TRBJ2-3
TGCAGCGGGGACAGGGGCACAGATACGCAGTATTTT
CSGDRGTDTQYF
>NA|TRBV7-8|NA|TRBJ1-1
TGTGCCAGCAGCACCCAATATCAGGGCACTGAAGCTTTCTTT
CASSTQYQGTEAFF
>NA|TRBV13|TRBD1|TRBJ1-2
TGTGCCAGCAGCTCCACAGGGGGCGGCGGCTACACCTTC
CASSSTGGGGYTF
>NA|TRBV6-1|NA|TRBJ2-2
TGTGCCAGCAGGACCCCGATGAACACCGGGGAGCTGTTTTTT
CASRTPMNTGELFF
>NA|TRBV5-5|NA|TRBJ1-2
TGTGCCAGCAGTTACGCCGGGCCCGGGGTGTGGGGCTACACCTTC
CASSYAGPGVWGYTF
>NA|TRBV7-2|TRBD1|TRBJ2-3
TGTGCCAGCAGCCCCGGGACAGGGGGGGCAGATACGCAGTATTTT
CASSPGTGGADTQYF
>NA|TRBV18|TRBD1|TRBJ2-1
TGTGCCAGCTCACCGGGACAGGTTAACAATGAGCAGTTCTTC
CASSPGQVNNEQFF
>NA|TRBV27|NA|TRBJ1-4
TGTGCCAGCTCGGTGTGGGCAACTAATGAAAAACTGTTTTTT
CASSVWATNEKLFF
>NA|TRBV9|NA|TRBJ2-3
TGTGCCAGCAGCGTAGCGGGATATCCTGGCACAGATACGCAGTATTTT
CASSVAGYPGTDTQYF
>once|TRBV23-1|NA|TRBJ1-4
TGCGCCAGCACGGGACTAAACGAGGGCAAACACGAAAAACTGTTTTTT
CASTGLNEGKHEKLFF
>NA|TRBV2|NA|TRBJ2-7
TGTGCCAGCAGTGAGCCCGGCTTGTTAGGGTACTTC
CASSEPGLLGYF
>NA|TRBV13|NA|TRBJ2-7
TGTGCCAGCAGCCTCCGACAGGTATACGAGCAGTACTTC
CASSLRQVYEQYF
>NA|TRBV29-1|TRBD1|TRBJ2-1
TGCAGCGCCGTACAGGGGGCGTACTACAATGAGCAGTTCTTC
CSAVQGAYYNEQFF
>NA|TRBV7-2|TRBD2|TRBJ2-1
TGTGCCAGCAGCTTACGGACTAGCGGAGGGTATGAGCAGTTCTTC
CASSLRTSGGYEQFF
>NA|TRBV10-3|NA|TRBJ1-2
TGTGCCATCAGTGAGCCGGGCTATGGCTACACCTTC
CAISEPGYGYTF